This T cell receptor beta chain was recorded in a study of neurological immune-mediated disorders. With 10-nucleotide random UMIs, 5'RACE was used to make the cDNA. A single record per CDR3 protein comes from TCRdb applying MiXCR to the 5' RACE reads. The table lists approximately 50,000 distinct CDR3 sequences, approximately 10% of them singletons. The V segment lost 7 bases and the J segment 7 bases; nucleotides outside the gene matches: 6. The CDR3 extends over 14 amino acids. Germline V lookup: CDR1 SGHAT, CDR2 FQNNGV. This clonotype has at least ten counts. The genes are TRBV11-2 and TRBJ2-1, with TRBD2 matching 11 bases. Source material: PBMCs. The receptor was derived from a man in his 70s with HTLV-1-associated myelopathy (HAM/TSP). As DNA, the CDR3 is TGTGCCAGCACTACTAGCGGGAGTGTGAATGAGCAGTTCTTC. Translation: CASTTSGSVNEQFF.